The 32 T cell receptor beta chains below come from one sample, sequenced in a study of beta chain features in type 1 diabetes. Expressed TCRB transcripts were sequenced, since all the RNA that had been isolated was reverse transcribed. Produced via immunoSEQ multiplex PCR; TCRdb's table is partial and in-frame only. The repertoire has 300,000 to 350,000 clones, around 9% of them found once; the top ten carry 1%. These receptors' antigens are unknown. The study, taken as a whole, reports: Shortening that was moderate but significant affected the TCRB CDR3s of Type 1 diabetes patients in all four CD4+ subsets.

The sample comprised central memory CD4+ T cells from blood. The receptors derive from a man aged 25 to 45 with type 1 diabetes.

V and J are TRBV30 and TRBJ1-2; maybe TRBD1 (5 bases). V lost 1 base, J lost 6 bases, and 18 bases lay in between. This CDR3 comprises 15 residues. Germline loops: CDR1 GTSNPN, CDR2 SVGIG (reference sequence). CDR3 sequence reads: CAWSGPGQGEDGYTF. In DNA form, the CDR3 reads TGTGCCTGGAGTGGCCCCGGGCAGGGAGAGGATGGCTACACCTTC. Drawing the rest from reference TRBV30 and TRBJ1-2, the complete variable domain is SQTIHQWPATLVQPVGSPLSLECTVEGTSNPNLYWYRQAAGRGLQLLFYSVGIGQISSEVPQNLSASRPQDRQFILSSKKLLLSDSGFYLCAWSGPGQGEDGYTFGSGTRLTVV.

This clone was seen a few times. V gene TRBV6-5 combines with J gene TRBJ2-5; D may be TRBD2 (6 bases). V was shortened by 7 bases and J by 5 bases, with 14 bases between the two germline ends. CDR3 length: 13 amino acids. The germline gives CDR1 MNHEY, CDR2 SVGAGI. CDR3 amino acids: CASTVPGGETQYF. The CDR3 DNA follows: TGTGCCAGCACGGTCCCAGGAGGGGAGACCCAGTACTTC.

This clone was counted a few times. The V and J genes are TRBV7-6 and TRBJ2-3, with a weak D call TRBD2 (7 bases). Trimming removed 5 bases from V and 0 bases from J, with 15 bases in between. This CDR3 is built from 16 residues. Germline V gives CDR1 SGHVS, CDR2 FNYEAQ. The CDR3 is CASSPVGGASTDTQYF. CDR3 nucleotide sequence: TGTGCCAGCAGCCCTGTAGGGGGGGCGAGCACAGATACGCAGTATTTT.

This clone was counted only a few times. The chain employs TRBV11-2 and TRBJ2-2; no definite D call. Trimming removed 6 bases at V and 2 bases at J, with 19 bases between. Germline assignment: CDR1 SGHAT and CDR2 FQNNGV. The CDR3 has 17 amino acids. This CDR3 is CASRSAPGKINTGELFF. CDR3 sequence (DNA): TGTGCCAGCAGGTCCGCCCCCGGAAAGATTAACACCGGGGAGCTGTTTTTT.

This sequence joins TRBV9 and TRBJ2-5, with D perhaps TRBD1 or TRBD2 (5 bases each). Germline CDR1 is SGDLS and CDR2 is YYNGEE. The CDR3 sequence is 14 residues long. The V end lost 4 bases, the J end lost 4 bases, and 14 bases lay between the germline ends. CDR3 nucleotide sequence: TGTGCCAGCAGCCCAGAGAGGGGTGGAGAGACCCAGTACTTC. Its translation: CASSPERGGETQYF.

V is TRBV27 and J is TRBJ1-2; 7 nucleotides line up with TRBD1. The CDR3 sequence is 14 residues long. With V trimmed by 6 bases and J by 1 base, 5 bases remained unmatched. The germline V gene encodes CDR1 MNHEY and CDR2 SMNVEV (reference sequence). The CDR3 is CASRPGGFNYGYTF. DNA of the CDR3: TGTGCCAGCAGACCAGGGGGTTTTAACTATGGCTACACCTTC.

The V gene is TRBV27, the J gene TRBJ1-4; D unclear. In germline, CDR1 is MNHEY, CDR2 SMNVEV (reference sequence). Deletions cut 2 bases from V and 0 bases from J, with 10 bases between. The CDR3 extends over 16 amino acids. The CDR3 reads CASSLVFSSTNEKLFF. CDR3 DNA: TGTGCCAGCAGTTTAGTTTTCAGTTCAACTAATGAAAAACTGTTTTTT.

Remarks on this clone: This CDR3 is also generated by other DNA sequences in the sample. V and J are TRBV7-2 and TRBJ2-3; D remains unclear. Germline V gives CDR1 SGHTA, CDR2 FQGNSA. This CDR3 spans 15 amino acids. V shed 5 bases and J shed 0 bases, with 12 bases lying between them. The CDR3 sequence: CASSLAVSSTDTQYF. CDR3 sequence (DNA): TGTGCCAGCAGCCTGGCGGTCTCTAGCACAGATACGCAGTATTTT. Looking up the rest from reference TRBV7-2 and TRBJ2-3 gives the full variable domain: GAGVSQSPSNKVTEKGKDVELRCDPISGHTALYWYRQSLGQGLEFLIYFQGNSAPDKSGLPSDRFSAERTGGSVSTLTIQRTQQEDSAVYLCASSLAVSSTDTQYFGPGTRLTVL.

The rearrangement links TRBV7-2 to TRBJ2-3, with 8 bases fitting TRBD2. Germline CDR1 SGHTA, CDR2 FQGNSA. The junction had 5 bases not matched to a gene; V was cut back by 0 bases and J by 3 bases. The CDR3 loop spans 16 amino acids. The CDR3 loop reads CASSLALAGLTDTQYF. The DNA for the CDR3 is TGTGCCAGCAGCTTAGCGTTAGCGGGGTTAACAGATACGCAGTATTTT.

The CDR3 nucleotides read TGTGCCAGGCCTTTAGCGGGGGGTTACAATGAGCAGTTCTTC. It yields the protein CARPLAGGYNEQFF. J is TRBJ2-1 and V is TRBV25-1, with 10 bases lining up with TRBD2. Germline CDR1 is MGHDK and CDR2 is SYGVNS. J was trimmed by 4 bases and V by 9 bases; bases with no gene match: 6. CDR3 size: 14 residues.

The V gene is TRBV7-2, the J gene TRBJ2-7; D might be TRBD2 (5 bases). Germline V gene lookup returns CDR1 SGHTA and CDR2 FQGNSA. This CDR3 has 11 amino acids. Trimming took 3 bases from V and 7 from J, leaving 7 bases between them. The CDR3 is CASSFREEQYF. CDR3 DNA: TGTGCCAGCAGCTTCCGGGAAGAGCAGTACTTC.

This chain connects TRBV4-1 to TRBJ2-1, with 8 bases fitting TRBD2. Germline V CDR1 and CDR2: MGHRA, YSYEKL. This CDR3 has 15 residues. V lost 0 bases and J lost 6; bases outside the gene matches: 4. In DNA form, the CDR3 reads TGCGCCAGCAGCCAAGATGACGGGGGGGGCAATGAGCAGTTCTTC. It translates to CASSQDDGGGNEQFF.

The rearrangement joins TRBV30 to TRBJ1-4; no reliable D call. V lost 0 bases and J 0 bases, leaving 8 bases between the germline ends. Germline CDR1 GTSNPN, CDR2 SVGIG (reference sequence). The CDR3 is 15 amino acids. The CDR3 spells CAWSVRRTTNEKLFF. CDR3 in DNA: TGTGCCTGGAGTGTACGGAGAACAACTAATGAAAAACTGTTTTTT.

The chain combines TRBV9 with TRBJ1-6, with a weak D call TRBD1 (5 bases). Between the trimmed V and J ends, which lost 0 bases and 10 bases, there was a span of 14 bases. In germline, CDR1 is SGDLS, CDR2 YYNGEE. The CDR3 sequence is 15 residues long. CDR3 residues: CASSVEGSGQSPLHF. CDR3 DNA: TGTGCCAGCAGCGTAGAGGGGTCAGGGCAATCACCCCTCCACTTT. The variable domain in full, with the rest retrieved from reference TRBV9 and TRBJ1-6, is DSGVTQTPKHLITATGQRVTLRCSPRSGDLSVYWYQQSLDQGLQFLIQYYNGEERAKGNILERFSAQQFPDLHSELNLSSLELGDSALYFCASSVEGSGQSPLHFGNGTRLTVT.

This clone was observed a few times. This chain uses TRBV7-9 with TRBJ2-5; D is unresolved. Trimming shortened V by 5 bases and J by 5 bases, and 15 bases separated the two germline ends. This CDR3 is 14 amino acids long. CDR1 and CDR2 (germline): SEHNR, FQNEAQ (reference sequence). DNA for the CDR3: TGTGCCAGCAGCCCCGACACCGACGGGGAGACCCAGTACTTC. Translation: CASSPDTDGETQYF.

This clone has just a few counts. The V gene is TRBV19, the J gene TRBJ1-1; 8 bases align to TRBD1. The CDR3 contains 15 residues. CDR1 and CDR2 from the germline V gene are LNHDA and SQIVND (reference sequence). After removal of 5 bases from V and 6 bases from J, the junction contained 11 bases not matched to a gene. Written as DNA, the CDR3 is TGTGCCAGTAGTCCGAGACAGGGGCGGGTCGCTGAAGCTTTCTTT. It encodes CASSPRQGRVAEAFF.

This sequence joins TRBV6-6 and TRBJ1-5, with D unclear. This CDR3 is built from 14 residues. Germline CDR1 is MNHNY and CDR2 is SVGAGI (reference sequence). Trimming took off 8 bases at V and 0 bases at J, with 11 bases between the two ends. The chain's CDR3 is CASDTVISNQPQHF. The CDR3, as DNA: TGTGCCAGCGACACAGTTATTAGCAATCAGCCCCAGCATTTT.

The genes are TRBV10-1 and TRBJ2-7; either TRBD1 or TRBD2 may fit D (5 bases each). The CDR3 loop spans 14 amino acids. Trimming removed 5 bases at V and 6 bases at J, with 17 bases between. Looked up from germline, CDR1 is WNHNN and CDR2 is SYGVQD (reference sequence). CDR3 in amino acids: CASSFGSRGREQYF. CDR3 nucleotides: TGCGCCAGCAGTTTCGGGTCCCGGGGACGCGAGCAGTACTTC.

This CDR3 reads CASSLEMVAQGADTQYF. The CDR3 coding sequence is TGTGCCAGCAGCTTAGAGATGGTGGCCCAGGGCGCAGATACGCAGTATTTT. The V call is TRBV7-9, the J call TRBJ2-3; D may be TRBD1 (5 bases). Germline V gene data show CDR1 as SEHNR and CDR2 as FQNEAQ (reference sequence). Trimming removed 1 base at V and 4 bases at J, with 18 bases between. This CDR3 spans 17 amino acids.

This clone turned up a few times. CDR3 coding DNA: TGTGCCAGCAGCTTGGGCGCGGGGGGGACATCAGATACGCAGTATTTT. It codes for CASSLGAGGTSDTQYF. The chain combines TRBV5-4 with TRBJ2-3, with 9 bases matching TRBD2. V lost 0 bases and J lost 4; bases outside the gene matches: 6. The length of the CDR3 is 16 residues. The germline V gene encodes CDR1 SGHNT and CDR2 YYREEE (reference sequence).

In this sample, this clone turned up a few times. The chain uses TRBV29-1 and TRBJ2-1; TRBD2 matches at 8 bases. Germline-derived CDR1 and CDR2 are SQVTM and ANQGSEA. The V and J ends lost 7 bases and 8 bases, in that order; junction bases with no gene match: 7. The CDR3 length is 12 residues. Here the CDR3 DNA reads TGCAGCGCTTTAGCGGGGAGTGATGAGCAGTTCTTC. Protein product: CSALAGSDEQFF.

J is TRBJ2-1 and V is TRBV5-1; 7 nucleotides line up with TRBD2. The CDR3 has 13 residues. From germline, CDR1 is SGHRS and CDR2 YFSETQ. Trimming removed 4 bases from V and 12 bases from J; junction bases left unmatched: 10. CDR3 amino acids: CASSTERGIGQFF. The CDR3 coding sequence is TGCGCCAGCAGCACTGAGCGGGGTATCGGGCAGTTCTTC.

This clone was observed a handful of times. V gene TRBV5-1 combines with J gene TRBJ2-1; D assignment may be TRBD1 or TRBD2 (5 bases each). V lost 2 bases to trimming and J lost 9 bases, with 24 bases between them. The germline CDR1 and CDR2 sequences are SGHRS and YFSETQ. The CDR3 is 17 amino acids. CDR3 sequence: CASSLGSRAQLRGEQFF. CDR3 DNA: TGCGCCAGCAGCTTAGGGAGCAGGGCTCAGCTACGAGGTGAGCAGTTCTTC.

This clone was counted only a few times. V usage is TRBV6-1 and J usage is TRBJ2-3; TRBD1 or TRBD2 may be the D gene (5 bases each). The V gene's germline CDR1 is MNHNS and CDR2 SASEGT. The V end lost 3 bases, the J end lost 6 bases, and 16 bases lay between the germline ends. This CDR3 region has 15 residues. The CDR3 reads CASSDWQGEGDTQYF. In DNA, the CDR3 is TGTGCCAGCAGTGATTGGCAGGGTGAGGGGGATACGCAGTATTTT.

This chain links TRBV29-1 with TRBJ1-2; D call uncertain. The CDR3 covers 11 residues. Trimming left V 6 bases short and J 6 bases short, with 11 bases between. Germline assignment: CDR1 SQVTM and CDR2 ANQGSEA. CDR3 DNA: TGCAGCGTCACCGGTGGCAATGGCTACACCTTC. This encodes CSVTGGNGYTF.

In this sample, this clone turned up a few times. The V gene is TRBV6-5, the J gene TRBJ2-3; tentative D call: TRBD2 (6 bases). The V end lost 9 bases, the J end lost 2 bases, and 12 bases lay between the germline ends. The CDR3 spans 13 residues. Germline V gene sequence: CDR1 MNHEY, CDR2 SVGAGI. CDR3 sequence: CASGSGVTDTQYF. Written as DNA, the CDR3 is TGTGCCAGTGGTAGCGGAGTCACAGATACGCAGTATTTT.

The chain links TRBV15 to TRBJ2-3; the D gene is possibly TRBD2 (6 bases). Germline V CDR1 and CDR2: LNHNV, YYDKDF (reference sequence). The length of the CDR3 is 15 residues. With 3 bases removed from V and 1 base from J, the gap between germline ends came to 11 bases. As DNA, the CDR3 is TGTGCCACCAGCAGTGGACTAACGGGCACAGATACGCAGTATTTT. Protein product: CATSSGLTGTDTQYF.

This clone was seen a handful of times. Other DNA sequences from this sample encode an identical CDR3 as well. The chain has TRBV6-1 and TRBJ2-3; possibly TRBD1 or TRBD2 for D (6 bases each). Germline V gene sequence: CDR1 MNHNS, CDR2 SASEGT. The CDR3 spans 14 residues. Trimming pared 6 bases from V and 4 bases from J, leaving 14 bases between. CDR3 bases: TGTGCCAGCAGCGGACAGTCGGGGGCAGATACGCAGTATTTT. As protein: CASSGQSGADTQYF.

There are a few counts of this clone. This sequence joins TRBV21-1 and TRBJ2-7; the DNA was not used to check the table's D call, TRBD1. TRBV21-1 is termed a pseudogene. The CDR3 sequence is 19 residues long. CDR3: CASSKGSHRGRLQPYEQYF. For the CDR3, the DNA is TGTGCCAGCAGCAAAGGGTCGCACAGGGGCCGTCTACAGCCCTACGAGCAGTACTTC.

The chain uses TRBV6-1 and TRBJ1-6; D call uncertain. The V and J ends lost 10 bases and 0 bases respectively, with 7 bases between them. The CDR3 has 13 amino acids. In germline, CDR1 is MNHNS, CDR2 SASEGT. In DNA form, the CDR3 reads TGTGCCATCGGAAGCTCCTATAATTCACCCCTCCACTTT. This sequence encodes CAIGSSYNSPLHF.

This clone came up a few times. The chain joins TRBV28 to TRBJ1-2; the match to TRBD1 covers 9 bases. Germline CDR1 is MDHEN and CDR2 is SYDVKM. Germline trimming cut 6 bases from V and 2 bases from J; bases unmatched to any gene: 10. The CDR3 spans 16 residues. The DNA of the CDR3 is TGTGCCAGCAGGCGAGGAGGACAGGGGACAAACTATGGCTACACCTTC. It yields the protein CASRRGGQGTNYGYTF.

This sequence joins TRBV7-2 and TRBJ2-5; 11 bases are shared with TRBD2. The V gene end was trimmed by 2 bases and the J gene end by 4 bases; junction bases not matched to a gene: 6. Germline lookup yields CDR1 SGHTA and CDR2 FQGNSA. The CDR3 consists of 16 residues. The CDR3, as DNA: TGTGCCAGCAGCTTATCTCTAGCGGGGGGTTTAGAGACCCAGTACTTC. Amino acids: CASSLSLAGGLETQYF.